This T cell receptor (beta chain) was profiled in a study of CD8 T cells in Susac syndrome. cDNA came from about 0.5 to 1 ug RNA primed by random hexamers. MiXCR, run by TCRdb on the immunoSEQ multiplex PCR reads, gives a single entry per CDR3 protein. The table has about 47,000 distinct CDR3 sequences, 80% to 95% seen once. The sequenced target, TCR beta, came from blood CD8+ and CD4+ T cells. The control group consisted of healthy donors matched for age and sex. This CDR3 comprises 18 residues. The trim removed 1 base at V and 0 bases at J, leaving 10 bases unmatched. The germline V gene encodes CDR1 SGDLS and CDR2 YYNGEE.

The genes are TRBV9 and TRBJ1-2, with TRBD1 matching over 9 bases. The receptor's source is a human donor in good health. The source material was CD8+ T cells from PBMCs. The CDR3 coding sequence is TGTGCCAGCAGCGTATCCGGGACAGGGAAAGAGTCTAACTATGGCTACACCTTC. Residues: CASSVSGTGKESNYGYTF.